This paragraph reports one TCR beta chain. Its antigen is not identified. Germline CDR1 and CDR2: SGHRS and YFSETQ. The CDR3 length is 16 residues. V was pared by 4 bases and J by 2 bases, with 17 bases between. Both TCR beta VDJ combination and CDR3 sequence profiling were carried out. Genomic DNA was the template for this profiling. TCRdb redid the calling of the reads with MiXCR, one entry per CDR3 protein. The data contain about 160,000 distinct CDR3 sequences, around half of them singletons. This record belongs to a study of CD8+CD57+ T cells in acquired aplastic anemia. Study background: Each DNA sample taken from sorted CD4+ and CD8+ cells came to 2.5 to 4 ug on average.

Whole-study results and caveats: Patients and controls shared some 30 CD8+ CDR3 sequences, highly expressed in patients.

Patients included in sequencing had previously demonstrated CD8+CD57+ cell expansion by flow cytometry. The sequenced sample was sorted CD4+, CD8+, or CD8+CD57+ T cells (not recorded which) from PBMCs. The receptor comes from a human donor with aplastic anemia. The rearrangement uses TRBV5-1 and TRBJ2-3; D possibly matches TRBD1 or TRBD2 (6 bases each). CDR3 loop: CASSPGGHHPTDTQYF. The DNA for the CDR3 is TGCGCCAGCAGCCCCGGGGGACATCACCCCACAGATACGCAGTATTTT.